The 30 T cell receptor beta chains below come from one sample, sequenced in a study of blood T cells in healthy people across ages. Sample-barcoded 5' priming and a J-beta primer mix drove a second PCR of about 7 to 11 cycles. TCRdb re-called the 5' RACE reads through MiXCR, storing one row per CDR3 protein. The data show around 700,000 distinct CDR3 sequences, around 25% seen once. A further study also used this sample, focusing on T cells of mothers and their children.

The sample taken for sequencing was blood. The receptors were sampled from a boy between 10 and 17 years old in good health.

The rearrangement uses TRBV7-2 and TRBJ2-5; no firm D call. Near its end, the DNA agrees better with TRBJ2-1, so the J call may be wrong. The CDR3 contains 15 residues. CDR1 is SGHTA and CDR2 is FQGNSA in the germline V gene. The CDR3 sequence is CASSLSFLEYNEQFF. As DNA, the CDR3 is TGTGCCAGCAGCTTAAGTTTTCTGGAGTACAATGAGCAGTTCTTC.

V gene TRBV27 combines with J gene TRBJ2-1; no reliable D call. The CDR3 contains 15 residues. Trimming pared 4 bases from V and 0 bases from J, leaving 10 bases between. Germline CDR1 and CDR2: MNHEY and SMNVEV (reference sequence). In DNA form, the CDR3 reads TGTGCCAGCAGTTCGGAACTAAGCTCCTACAATGAGCAGTTCTTC. Amino acids: CASSSELSSYNEQFF.

This clonotype has more than one count but fewer than ten. The rearrangement joins TRBV28 to TRBJ2-1, with 8 bases lining up with TRBD2. The J call may not be correct, given that the DNA end is closer to TRBJ2-7. The CDR3 spans 16 residues. Germline loops: CDR1 MDHEN, CDR2 SYDVKM. CDR3 in DNA: TGTGCCAGCAGTTTGCTTCCTGCGGGAGGATCCCCTGAGCAGTACTTC. Translation gives CASSLLPAGGSPEQYF.

There are a few counts of this clonotype. The chain carries TRBV5-1 and TRBJ1-3; the D is unclear. Germline CDR1 is SGHRS and CDR2 is YFSETQ. V dropped 0 bases and J dropped 0 bases, with 7 bases sitting between them. There are 15 residues in the CDR3. DNA for the CDR3: TGCGCCAGCAGCTTGGACGGGTACTCTGGAAACACCATATATTTT. It encodes CASSLDGYSGNTIYF.

This clonotype was counted a few times. This chain joins TRBV29-1 and TRBJ2-7, with 9 positions matching TRBD1. The CDR3 spans 13 residues. The germline CDR1 and CDR2 sequences are SQVTM and ANQGSEA. The V segment lost 6 bases and the J segment 4 bases; nucleotides outside the gene matches: 7. CDR3 in amino acids: CSVITGGTYEQYF. The CDR3 nucleotides are TGCAGCGTGATTACAGGGGGCACTTACGAGCAGTACTTC.

Only a few counts were recorded for this clonotype. The chain uses TRBV12-3 or TRBV12-4 and TRBJ2-7, with TRBD1 matching over 7 bases. This CDR3 region has 14 residues. After removal of 1 base from V and 5 bases from J, the junction contained 5 bases not matched to a gene. Here the CDR3 reads CASSLGRGFDEQYF. CDR3 in DNA: TGTGCCAGCAGTTTAGGCAGGGGGTTCGACGAGCAGTACTTC.

The CDR3: CASSEQAGLNTEAFF. Here the CDR3 DNA reads TGTGCCAGCAGCGAACAGGCAGGGCTGAACACTGAAGCTTTCTTT. The genes are TRBV7-9 and TRBJ1-1; D is possibly TRBD1 (5 bases). V shed 5 bases and J shed 0 bases, with 13 bases lying between them. Germline CDR1 is SEHNR and CDR2 is FQNEAQ (reference sequence). The CDR3 sequence is 15 residues long. The variable domain in full, with the rest retrieved from reference TRBV7-9 and TRBJ1-1, is DTGVSQNPRHKITKRGQNVTFRCDPISEHNRLYWYRQTLGQGPEFLTYFQNEAQLEKSRLLSDRFSAERPKGSFSTLEIQRTEQGDSAMYLCASSEQAGLNTEAFFGQGTRLTVV.

This clonotype was counted a few times. The chain links TRBV9 to TRBJ2-1, with a tentative D call TRBD2 (5 bases). Germline V gene data show CDR1 as SGDLS and CDR2 as YYNGEE. Trimming took off 0 bases at V and 7 bases at J, with 14 bases between the two ends. CDR3 size: 15 residues. The CDR3, as DNA: TGTGCCAGCAGCGTAGAGGCTAGCCTGTTGAATGAGCAGTTCTTC. It translates to CASSVEASLLNEQFF.

This clonotype was seen a few times. The chain recombines TRBV27 with TRBJ1-2; TRBD1 matches at 7 bases. Germline trimming cut 6 bases from V and 4 bases from J; bases unmatched to any gene: 5. This CDR3 region has 13 residues. The germline V gene has CDR1 MNHEY and CDR2 SMNVEV (reference sequence). The CDR3 sequence: CASSQGQSYGYTF. DNA of the CDR3: TGTGCCAGCAGCCAGGGACAGAGCTATGGCTACACCTTC.

This clonotype has just a few counts. The chain recombines TRBV4-1 with TRBJ2-7, with D perhaps TRBD1 (5 bases). The germline gives CDR1 MGHRA, CDR2 YSYEKL. V lost 0 bases and J lost 9, with 24 bases in between. The CDR3 totals 17 residues. The CDR3 coding sequence is TGCGCCAGCAGCCAAGATTTCTCCAGGGCAATTTCGGCTGGGCAGTACTTC. Its translation is CASSQDFSRAISAGQYF.

This clonotype was recorded once. This sequence joins TRBV6-6 and TRBJ2-5; TRBD2 agrees at 7 bases. The CDR3 spans 16 residues. The germline gives CDR1 MNHNY, CDR2 SVGAGI (reference sequence). V lost 0 bases to trimming and J lost 2 bases; unmatched junction nucleotides: 6. The CDR3 region has the DNA TGTGCCAGCAGTTACTCGAATGGGAGGGGACAAGAGACCCAGTACTTC. Protein sequence: CASSYSNGRGQETQYF.

The J gene is TRBJ1-4, the V gene TRBV5-5; maybe TRBD1 (5 bases). V was trimmed by 1 base and J by 6 bases, leaving 10 bases between them. CDR3 length: 14 residues. Germline V gene data show CDR1 as SGHKS and CDR2 as YYEKEE (reference sequence). Here the CDR3 reads CASSLWQGDEKLFF. The CDR3 DNA follows: TGTGCCAGCAGCTTGTGGCAGGGAGATGAAAAACTGTTTTTT.

The chain couples TRBV7-8 to TRBJ1-2; TRBD1 aligns across 7 bases. Germline CDR1 and CDR2: SGHVS and FQNEAQ. The ends lost 3 bases at V and 0 bases at J; junction bases unmatched: 7. The CDR3 has 16 amino acids. The CDR3 DNA reads as TGTGCCAGCAGCTTTGGGACAGAGTGGGCTAACTATGGCTACACCTTC. Translating it yields CASSFGTEWANYGYTF.

This clonotype was seen repeatedly, ten times or more. This chain links TRBV4-1 with TRBJ2-1; 8 bases are shared with TRBD2. The germline CDR1 and CDR2 sequences are MGHRA and YSYEKL. The CDR3 sequence is 16 residues long. Trimming at V came to 0 bases and at J to 10 bases, leaving 11 bases not matched to a gene. CDR3 sequence (DNA): TGCGCCAGCAGCCAAGATAGGACTAGCTTTCCTCTCGAGCAGTTCTTC. It specifies CASSQDRTSFPLEQFF.

The V gene is TRBV6-1, the J gene TRBJ2-7; 7 nucleotides align to TRBD1. V lost 2 bases and J lost 3; bases outside the gene matches: 1. Germline assignment: CDR1 MNHNS and CDR2 SASEGT. The CDR3 covers 13 residues. The CDR3 loop reads CASSEWDSYEQYF. The CDR3 DNA sequence: TGTGCCAGCAGTGAATGGGACAGCTACGAGCAGTACTTC.

Only a few counts were recorded for this clonotype. This chain joins TRBV7-8 and TRBJ1-1; TRBD1 matches 8 bases. Germline V gene sequence: CDR1 SGHVS, CDR2 FQNEAQ. V was clipped by 4 bases and J by 7 bases; unmatched bases: 2. The CDR3 is 12 amino acids. Here the CDR3 DNA reads TGTGCCAGCAGCTGGACAGGGAATGAAGCTTTCTTT. It encodes CASSWTGNEAFF.

There are a few counts of this clonotype. This rearrangement joins TRBV15 to TRBJ2-2; D possibly uses TRBD1 or TRBD2 (6 bases each). This CDR3 comprises 15 residues. V dropped 4 bases and J dropped 6 bases, with 15 bases sitting between them. Germline V gives CDR1 LNHNV, CDR2 YYDKDF (reference sequence). The CDR3 DNA follows: TGTGCCACCAGCAATAATGACAGGAGGGCCGGGGAGCTGTTTTTT. Protein product: CATSNNDRRAGELFF.

The CDR3 nucleotides read TGCAGCCCCCAGGGGCCAGGGACGGATGGCTACACCTTC. Translating gives CSPQGPGTDGYTF. The chain couples TRBV29-1 to TRBJ1-2; tentative D call: TRBD1 (6 bases). V was trimmed by 8 bases and J by 6 bases, leaving 19 bases between them. Germline V gene lookup returns CDR1 SQVTM and CDR2 ANQGSEA. The CDR3 has 13 residues. Drawing the rest from reference TRBV29-1 and TRBJ1-2, the complete variable domain is SAVISQKPSRDICQRGTSLTIQCQVDSQVTMMFWYRQQPGQSLTLIATANQGSEATYESGFVIDKFPISRPNLTFSTLTVSNMSPEDSSIYLCSPQGPGTDGYTFGSGTRLTVV.

The chain recombines TRBV7-2 with TRBJ2-7; D unresolved. The germline gives CDR1 SGHTA, CDR2 FQGNSA. This CDR3 is built from 13 residues. V lost 6 bases to trimming and J lost 4 bases, with 13 bases between them. The CDR3 is CASSRASPYEQYF. The CDR3, as DNA: TGTGCCAGCAGTCGAGCGAGTCCTTACGAGCAGTACTTC.

The V and J genes are TRBV7-9 and TRBJ1-2; D call uncertain. Germline V lookup: CDR1 SEHNR, CDR2 FQNEAQ (reference sequence). V was cut by 0 bases and J by 5 bases, with 13 bases left in between. The CDR3 runs to 15 residues. In DNA, the CDR3 is TGTGCCAGCAGCTTAGCGCCCGGACGGACTTATGGCTACACCTTC. Its translation: CASSLAPGRTYGYTF.

The J gene is TRBJ2-1, the V gene TRBV5-1, with a possible D match to TRBD2 (7 bases). The CDR3 totals 13 residues. The germline V and J ends were trimmed by 2 bases and 9 bases, with 12 bases remaining between them. Germline V CDR1 and CDR2: SGHRS, YFSETQ. CDR3 sequence (DNA): TGCGCCAGCAGCTTCAATAGGGGGGGTGAGCAGTTCTTC. Its translation is CASSFNRGGEQFF.

This clonotype has a handful of counts. This rearrangement joins TRBV15 to TRBJ1-2, with D unresolved. Trimming pared 0 bases from V and 2 bases from J, leaving 10 bases between. In germline, CDR1 is LNHNV, CDR2 YYDKDF (reference sequence). CDR3 length equals 15 residues. The CDR3 DNA is TGTGCCACCAGCAGAGAGGTCCGGGAAAACTATGGCTACACCTTC. Its protein product is CATSREVRENYGYTF.

J is TRBJ2-7 and V is TRBV7-2; 10 bases fit TRBD2. The germline V gene has CDR1 SGHTA and CDR2 FQGNSA. The CDR3 extends over 15 amino acids. J was trimmed by 4 bases and V by 2 bases; bases with no gene match: 5. CDR3 region: CASSLIAGGPYEQYF. The CDR3, as DNA: TGTGCCAGCAGCTTAATAGCGGGGGGACCTTACGAGCAGTACTTC. Together with reference TRBV7-2 and TRBJ2-7, the CDR3 gives the full variable domain: GAGVSQSPSNKVTEKGKDVELRCDPISGHTALYWYRQSLGQGLEFLIYFQGNSAPDKSGLPSDRFSAERTGGSVSTLTIQRTQQEDSAVYLCASSLIAGGPYEQYFGPGTRLTVT.

This clonotype was observed a single time. Because it lacks the conserved phenylalanine or tryptophan at the end, this CDR3 is likely a read error. The chain combines TRBV7-3 with TRBJ2-2; weak D call: TRBD1 (6 bases). Trimming took 3 bases from V and 1 from J, leaving 15 bases between them. Germline V gene sequence: CDR1 SGHTA, CDR2 FQGTGA. This CDR3 has 17 residues. The CDR3 loop is CASSFSVDRRNTGELFS. DNA of the CDR3: TGTGCCAGCAGCTTCTCCGTTGACAGGCGGAACACCGGGGAGCTGTTTTCT.

Points on this clonotype: A much larger clone differs from this one at a single base, so this may be a read error. The V and J genes are TRBV29-1 and TRBJ2-3, with 8 bases aligning to TRBD1. This CDR3 is built from 13 residues. The V gene end was trimmed by 7 bases and the J gene end by 9 bases; junction bases not matched to a gene: 12. Per germline, CDR1 SQVTM and CDR2 ANQGSEA. The DNA of the CDR3 is TGCAGCGGAAAGGCGACAGGGGTAGACACGCAGTATTTT. It codes for CSGKATGVDTQYF.

The rearrangement joins TRBV6-1 to TRBJ2-1, with D uncertain. V dropped 2 bases and J dropped 8 bases, with 19 bases sitting between them. CDR1 is MNHNS, CDR2 SASEGT, per germline. CDR3 length equals 16 residues. This CDR3 reads CASSESPYFRGYEQFF. CDR3 bases: TGTGCCAGCAGTGAATCGCCCTATTTTCGCGGCTATGAGCAGTTCTTC.

A few counts support this clonotype. This chain connects TRBV20-1 to TRBJ2-7; TRBD1 or TRBD2 may be the D gene (5 bases each). Germline assignment: CDR1 DFQATT and CDR2 SNEGSKA (reference sequence). V was pared by 8 bases and J by 3 bases, with 11 bases between. There are 11 residues in the CDR3. CDR3: CSPGDGYEQYF. As DNA, the CDR3 is TGCAGTCCCGGGGACGGCTACGAGCAGTACTTC.

This clonotype was detected only a few times. This chain joins TRBV5-1 and TRBJ1-1, with D possibly matching TRBD1 (5 bases). Trimming shortened V by 4 bases and J by 4 bases, and 17 bases separated the two germline ends. This CDR3 has 15 residues. The V gene's germline CDR1 is SGHRS and CDR2 YFSETQ. DNA for the CDR3: TGCGCCAGCAGCCAAGGGGCCCCGACGAGCACTGAAGCTTTCTTT. Translated, it gives CASSQGAPTSTEAFF.

The DNA of the CDR3 is TGTGCCAGCAGTTACTCTAGGGTAGCGGGAGCCCCAAGCTCCTACAATGAGCAGTTCTTC. This encodes CASSYSRVAGAPSSYNEQFF. This sequence joins TRBV6-2 or TRBV6-3 and TRBJ2-1; 9 positions agree with TRBD2. The CDR3 spans 20 residues. CDR1 is MNHEY, CDR2 SVGEGT, per germline. With V trimmed by 0 bases and J by 0 bases, 12 bases remained unmatched.

The chain links TRBV2 to TRBJ2-5; a possible D gene is TRBD2 (5 bases). The better agreement between TRBJ2-7 and the DNA end casts doubt on the J call. The CDR3 runs 11 residues. Germline CDR1 is SNHLY and CDR2 is FYNNEI. CDR3 residues: CASSGRNEQYF. The CDR3 DNA follows: TGTGCCAGCAGTGGGAGGAACGAGCAGTACTTC.